This TCR beta chain was recorded in a study of blood T cell repertoires in COVID-19. On the study more broadly: There were acute and convalescent COVID-19 samples, and they came from the United States, Italy and Spain. The cDNA or gDNA used as material had been derived from T cells, B-cell-depleted T cells, or PBMCs.

The CDR3 is 17 residues long. CDR1 is SGHAT and CDR2 is FQNNGV in the germline V gene. V shed 0 bases and J 3 bases; nucleotides not matched to a gene: 5. Authors' data handling: How many nucleated cells were present was estimated from reference gene primer amplification. The protocol was immunoSEQ multiplex PCR, while the TCRdb copy is restricted to in-frame clones and leaves out a portion. The DNA gave D and trimming, while V, J and clone size come from that table. This table has more than 100,000 clones, around three quarters appearing once. This chain joins TRBV11-2 and TRBJ2-1; 10 nucleotides line up with TRBD2. The source of this sequence is a woman aged 80 or over with acute or convalescent COVID-19. Specimen: peripheral blood. The CDR3 DNA is TGTGCCAGCAGCTTAGATGGTCGACTAGCGGGCTACAATGAGCAGTTCTTC. It encodes CASSLDGRLAGYNEQFF.